This paragraph covers one T cell receptor (beta chain) sequence. Its antigen is unknown. Per-nucleotide qualities are absent, and no much larger clonotype sits a single base away. This sample was taken from a study of radiotherapy plus CTLA-4 blockade in lung cancer (dated by TCRdb to 2016 to 2019). Looking at the study overall: Objective responses occurred in around 19% of enrolled patients, and roughly 30% achieved disease control. Results and caveats for the whole study, not just this receptor: TCR clones derived from tumors expanded in peripheral blood after treatment with radiotherapy and ipilimumab. The strongest predictors of response, as reported, were early dynamic changes in blood T cell clones along with a rise in serum interferon-beta after radiation.

The CDR3 spans 16 residues, from the cysteine through the phenylalanine. The CDR3 DNA has 48 bases and is translated from base 1. CDR1 and CDR2 are drawn from the germline V gene: KGHSH, LQKENI. V and J are truncated by 0 bases and 7 bases respectively, leaving an intervening sequence of 18 bases. The library relied on the immunoSEQ multiplex PCR assay. TCRdb provides this immuneACCESS table in a form limited to in-frame rearrangements. Some clones are lacking; in checked studies, under half of them reflect an unresolved V gene, and why the rest are absent is not known. The sample yields approximately 69,000 clones; over 65% were counted once. More than 7% of the sample is taken by the ten largest. The study tested focal radiation therapy combined with CTLA-4 blockade (ipilimumab) in patients with chemo-refractory metastatic non-small-cell lung cancer.

Specimen: peripheral blood, collected from a patient treated with radiotherapy plus ipilimumab. Recombination connected TRBV18 to TRBJ1-2; D gene: possibly TRBD1, on 5 matching bases. The sequence was collected from a human donor with non-small cell lung cancer who had a complete response to radiotherapy plus ipilimumab. The DNA sequence reads TGTGCCAGCTCACCACCCTCAAGGGGCAAGGAGATTGGCTACACCTTC. This sequence encodes CASSPPSRGKEIGYTF. Joined to the reference TRBV18 and TRBJ1-2 proteins, this CDR3 gives the full variable domain: NAGVMQNPRHLVRRRGQEARLRCSPMKGHSHVYWYRQLPEEGLKFMVYLQKENIIDESGMPKERFSAEFPKEGPSILRIQQVVRGDSAAYFCASSPPSRGKEIGYTFGSGTRLTVV.